This T cell receptor beta chain stems from a study of T cells after yellow fever vaccination. Overall study context: Those fractions that held only low numbers of cells were prepared using the SMART-Seq v4 Ultra Low Input RNA kit. Overall study results and limits: Although the secondary response was weaker, it peaked faster, at day 5 versus 15.

About this clonotype itself: Its antigen remains unidentified.

The study made its TCR cDNA through 5'RACE template switching. That step introduced a universal primer site along with UMIs. A single record per CDR3 protein comes from TCRdb applying MiXCR to the 5' RACE reads. This table holds 250,000 to 350,000 distinct CDR3 sequences, 3.5% to 4.5% found once. J gave up 7 bases and V 5 bases, and 5 bases lay outside the gene matches. Per germline, CDR1 SGHTA and CDR2 FQGNSA. This CDR3 has 15 amino acids. The gene calls are TRBV7-2 and TRBJ2-1; TRBD2 matches 13 bases. This clonotype was sampled from a man aged 18 to 29 who received the YFV17D yellow fever vaccine. Sequencing used PBMCs, obtained 15 days after the yellow fever booster vaccination. CDR3: CASSNGLAGANEQFF. The DNA for the CDR3 is TGTGCCAGCAGCAACGGACTAGCGGGGGCAAATGAGCAGTTCTTC.